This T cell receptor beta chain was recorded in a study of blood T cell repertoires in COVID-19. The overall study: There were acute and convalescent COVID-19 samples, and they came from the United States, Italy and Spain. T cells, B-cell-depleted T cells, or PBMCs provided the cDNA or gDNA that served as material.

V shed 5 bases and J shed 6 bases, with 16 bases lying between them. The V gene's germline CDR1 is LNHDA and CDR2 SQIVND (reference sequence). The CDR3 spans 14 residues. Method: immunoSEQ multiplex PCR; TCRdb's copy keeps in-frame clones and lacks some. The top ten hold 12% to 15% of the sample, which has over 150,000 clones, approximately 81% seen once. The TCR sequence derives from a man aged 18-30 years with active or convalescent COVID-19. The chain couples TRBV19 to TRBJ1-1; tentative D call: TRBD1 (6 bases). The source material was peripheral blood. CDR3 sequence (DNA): TGTGCCAGTAGTCCCTCTAACAGGGCTGCTGAAGCTTTCTTT. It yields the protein CASSPSNRAAEAFF.